Each of the 15 T cell receptor beta chains below was sequenced from the same sample in a study of blood T cell repertoires in COVID-19. Repertoires were generated with immunoSEQ multiplex PCR, while TCRdb's copy carries only in-frame clones and drops some. In the table there are about 270,000 clones, about nine tenths of which are singletons. The sequencing input was PBMCs or T cells enriched from blood (not recorded which). Every receptor here comes from a woman under 40 with acute COVID-19.

Ten or more counts support this clone. The chain combines TRBV27 with TRBJ2-3; tentative D call: TRBD1 (6 bases). V dropped 2 bases and J dropped 0 bases, with 9 bases sitting between them. The germline V gene encodes CDR1 MNHEY and CDR2 SMNVEV (reference sequence). CDR3 length: 15 residues. CDR3 protein: CASSLLQGSTDTQYF. The CDR3 nucleotides are TGTGCCAGCAGTTTACTTCAGGGGAGCACAGATACGCAGTATTTT.

The genes are TRBV2 and TRBJ1-5; 10 bases map to TRBD1. CDR1 is SNHLY, CDR2 FYNNEI, per germline. This CDR3 comprises 14 residues. V lost 3 bases, J lost 4 bases, and 0 bases stayed unmatched. The DNA of the CDR3 is TGTGCCAGCAGTGAGGACAGGGGGAATCAGCCCCAGCATTTT. As protein: CASSEDRGNQPQHF.

The chain links TRBV7-2 to TRBJ1-2; D is ambiguous. V lost 6 bases and J lost 5, with 7 bases in between. This CDR3 comprises 11 residues. CDR1 SGHTA and CDR2 FQGNSA come from the germline V gene. The CDR3 DNA follows: TGTGCCAGCAGAACAACGTATGGCTACACCTTC. The encoded protein is CASRTTYGYTF.

This clone was seen a few times. The V call is TRBV3-1 (or the pseudogene TRBV3-2), the J call TRBJ2-7; D remains unclear. The V gene's germline CDR1 is LGHDT and CDR2 YNNKEL (reference sequence). With 1 base removed from V and 1 base from J, the gap between germline ends came to 5 bases. The length of the CDR3 is 13 residues. CDR3 protein: CASSQAGSYEQYF. CDR3 nucleotides: TGTGCCAGCAGCCAAGCCGGGTCCTACGAGCAGTACTTC.

The chain combines TRBV12-3 or TRBV12-4 with TRBJ2-1, with D possibly matching TRBD1 (5 bases). Trimming left V 6 bases short and J 7 bases short, with 10 bases between. The CDR3 sequence is 12 residues long. The CDR3 spells CASSPGSNEQFF. The CDR3 DNA is TGTGCCAGCAGCCCAGGGTCGAATGAGCAGTTCTTC.

The sample holds one count of this clone. The sample has other DNA sequences that encode this CDR3 too. CDR3 nucleotides: TGTGCCAGCAGCCGAGGCGGGACAGATACGCAGTATTTT. Its protein is CASSRGGTDTQYF. The chain combines TRBV6-5 with TRBJ2-3; D possibly corresponds to TRBD2 (5 bases). The CDR3 is 13 amino acids. Germline CDR1 MNHEY, CDR2 SVGAGI. With 6 bases removed from V and 3 bases from J, the gap between germline ends came to 10 bases.

This rearrangement joins TRBV19 to TRBJ2-7; 11 bases align to TRBD1. CDR1 is LNHDA and CDR2 is SQIVND in the germline V gene (reference sequence). This CDR3 is 13 amino acids long. The V segment lost 8 bases and the J segment 5 bases; nucleotides outside the gene matches: 5. The CDR3 reads CASGTGGINEQYF. For the CDR3, the DNA is TGTGCCAGTGGGACAGGGGGAATCAACGAGCAGTACTTC.

The gene calls are TRBV7-9 and TRBJ2-1; D may be TRBD2 (6 bases). The V gene lost 3 bases and the J gene lost 0 bases, with 9 bases spanning the gap. This CDR3 has 15 amino acids. The germline gives CDR1 SEHNR, CDR2 FQNEAQ (reference sequence). CDR3 sequence: CASSLTGDSYNEQFF. DNA of the CDR3: TGTGCCAGCAGCTTGACGGGAGACTCCTACAATGAGCAGTTCTTC.

This chain connects TRBV10-1 to TRBJ2-7, with D possibly TRBD2 on 6 matching bases. This CDR3 region has 12 residues. Germline V gene data show CDR1 as WNHNN and CDR2 as SYGVQD (reference sequence). V gave up 4 bases and J gave up 6 bases, with 10 bases separating them. For the CDR3, the DNA is TGCGCCAGCAGTGTATCCGGGGGCGAGCAGTACTTC. Protein: CASSVSGGEQYF.

The rearrangement joins TRBV19 to TRBJ1-5; the match to TRBD1 covers 7 bases. V trimming: 5 bases; J trimming: 4 bases; junction bases outside the gene matches: 8. The germline V gene encodes CDR1 LNHDA and CDR2 SQIVND (reference sequence). The CDR3 has 15 residues. The CDR3, as DNA: TGTGCCAGTAGTGTATCCGGGACAGAAAATCAGCCCCAGCATTTT. This translates into CASSVSGTENQPQHF.

The rearrangement joins TRBV5-5 to TRBJ2-7; TRBD2 is a possible D gene (6 bases). The CDR3 sequence is 14 residues long. The V gene lost 4 bases and the J gene lost 1 base, with 12 bases spanning the gap. Germline V CDR1 and CDR2: SGHKS, YYEKEE (reference sequence). Here the CDR3 DNA reads TGTGCCAGCAGCCCATGGCGGGAATCCTACGAGCAGTACTTC. Its protein is CASSPWRESYEQYF. The whole variable domain, remainder taken from reference TRBV5-5 and TRBJ2-7, is DAGVTQSPTHLIKTRGQQVTLRCSPISGHKSVSWYQQVLGQGPQFIFQYYEKEERGRGNFPDRFSARQFPNYSSELNVNALLLGDSALYLCASSPWRESYEQYFGPGTRLTVT.

This chain links TRBV4-1 with TRBJ2-1; D is perhaps TRBD2 (6 bases). Per the germline V gene, CDR1 is MGHRA and CDR2 is YSYEKL. Trimming took 0 bases from V and 0 from J, leaving 18 bases between them. There are 19 residues in the CDR3. The CDR3 spells CASSQERGRGLSSYNEQFF. The CDR3 DNA reads TGCGCCAGCAGCCAAGAAAGGGGACGGGGACTGAGCTCCTACAATGAGCAGTTCTTC.

V is TRBV11-2 and J is TRBJ2-5, with 9 bases matching TRBD1. V was pared by 5 bases and J by 4 bases, with 8 bases of the junction left unmatched. Germline V lookup: CDR1 SGHAT, CDR2 FQNNGV. CDR3 length equals 15 residues. The CDR3 region has the DNA TGTGCCAGCAGCCGGACCACAGGGGGCTCAGAGACCCAGTACTTC. Amino acid sequence: CASSRTTGGSETQYF.

The chain carries TRBV5-4 and TRBJ2-7, with D unresolved. This CDR3 contains 13 residues. Trimming cost V 0 bases and J 5 bases, with 9 bases left between them. Germline CDR1 and CDR2: SGHNT and YYREEE (reference sequence). The CDR3 reads CASSLGQAHEQYF. CDR3 DNA sequence: TGTGCCAGCAGCTTGGGACAAGCCCACGAGCAGTACTTC.

The V and J genes are TRBV6-5 and TRBJ2-1; D remains ambiguous. The germline V and J ends were trimmed by 2 bases and 1 base, with 9 bases remaining between them. Germline-derived CDR1 and CDR2 are MNHEY and SVGAGI. The CDR3 runs to 15 residues. The CDR3 here is CASSYAPGSYNEQFF. DNA of the CDR3: TGTGCCAGCAGTTACGCCCCGGGTTCCTACAATGAGCAGTTCTTC.